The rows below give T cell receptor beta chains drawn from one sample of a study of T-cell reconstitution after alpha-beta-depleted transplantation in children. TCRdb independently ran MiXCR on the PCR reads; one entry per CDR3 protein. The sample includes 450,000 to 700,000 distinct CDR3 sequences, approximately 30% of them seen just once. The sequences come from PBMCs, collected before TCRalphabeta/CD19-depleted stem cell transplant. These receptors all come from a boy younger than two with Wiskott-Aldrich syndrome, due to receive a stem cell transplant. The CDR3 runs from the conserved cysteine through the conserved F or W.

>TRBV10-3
CAISEVGLAGETQYF
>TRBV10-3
CAITGTSGSVIDTQYF
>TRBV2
CASGETGRTDTQYF
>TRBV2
CASSGTSTYNEQFF
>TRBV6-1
CASRMRLAGGNEQFF
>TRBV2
CASSFSTGYGAKNIQYF
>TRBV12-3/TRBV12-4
CASSLAAKGTQYF
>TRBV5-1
CASKDSGSYNEQFF
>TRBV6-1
CASSAGRGSPQHF
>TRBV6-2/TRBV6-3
CASSYGDRLGQPQHF
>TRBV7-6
CASSSQTAGELFF
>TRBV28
CASASGTPGYTF
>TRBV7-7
CASSSFGGGLNEQFF
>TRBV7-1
CASSSETSGCLGDKYNEQFF
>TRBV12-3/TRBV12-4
CASSSPRASAQSEQFF
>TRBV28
CASSLPGRATDTQYF
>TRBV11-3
CASSNPPGNEQFF
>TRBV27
CASSTPEDAYNEQFF
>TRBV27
CASSKGTGGTDTQYF
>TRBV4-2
CASSQEVQYYQSSYNEQFF